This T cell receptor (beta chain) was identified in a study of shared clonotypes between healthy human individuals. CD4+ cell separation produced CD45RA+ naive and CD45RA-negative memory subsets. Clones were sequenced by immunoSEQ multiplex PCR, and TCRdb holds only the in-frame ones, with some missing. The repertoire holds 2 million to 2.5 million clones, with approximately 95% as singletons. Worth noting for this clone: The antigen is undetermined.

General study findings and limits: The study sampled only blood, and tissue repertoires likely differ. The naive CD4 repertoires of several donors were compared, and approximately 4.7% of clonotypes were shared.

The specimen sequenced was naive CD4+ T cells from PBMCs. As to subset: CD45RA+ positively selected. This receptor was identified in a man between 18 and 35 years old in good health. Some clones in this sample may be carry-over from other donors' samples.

The CDR3: CASSLSAWREGPSTDTQYF. CDR3 sequence (DNA): TGCGCCAGCAGCTTGTCGGCTTGGCGGGAGGGCCCGAGCACAGATACGCAGTATTTT. The chain carries TRBV5-1 and TRBJ2-3, with 9 positions matching TRBD2. The CDR3 runs to 19 residues. V shed 1 base and J 0 bases; nucleotides not matched to a gene: 12. Germline V lookup: CDR1 SGHRS, CDR2 YFSETQ. The full variable domain, rest sourced from reference TRBV5-1 and TRBJ2-3, is KAGVTQTPRYLIKTRGQQVTLSCSPISGHRSVSWYQQTPGQGLQFLFEYFSETQRNKGNFPGRFSGRQFSNSRSEMNVSTLELGDSALYLCASSLSAWREGPSTDTQYFGPGTRLTVL.